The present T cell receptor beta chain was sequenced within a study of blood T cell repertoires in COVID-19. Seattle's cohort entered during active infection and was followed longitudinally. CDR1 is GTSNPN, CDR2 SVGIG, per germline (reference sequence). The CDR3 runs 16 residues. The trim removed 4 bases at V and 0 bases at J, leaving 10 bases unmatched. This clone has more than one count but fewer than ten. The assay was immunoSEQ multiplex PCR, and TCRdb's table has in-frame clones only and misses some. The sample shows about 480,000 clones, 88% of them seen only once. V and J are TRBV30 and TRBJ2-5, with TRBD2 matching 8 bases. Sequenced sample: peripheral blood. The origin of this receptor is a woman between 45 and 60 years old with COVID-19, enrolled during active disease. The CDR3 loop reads CAWMIKRGTYQETQYF. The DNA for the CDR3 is TGTGCCTGGATGATTAAGCGGGGGACGTACCAAGAGACCCAGTACTTC.